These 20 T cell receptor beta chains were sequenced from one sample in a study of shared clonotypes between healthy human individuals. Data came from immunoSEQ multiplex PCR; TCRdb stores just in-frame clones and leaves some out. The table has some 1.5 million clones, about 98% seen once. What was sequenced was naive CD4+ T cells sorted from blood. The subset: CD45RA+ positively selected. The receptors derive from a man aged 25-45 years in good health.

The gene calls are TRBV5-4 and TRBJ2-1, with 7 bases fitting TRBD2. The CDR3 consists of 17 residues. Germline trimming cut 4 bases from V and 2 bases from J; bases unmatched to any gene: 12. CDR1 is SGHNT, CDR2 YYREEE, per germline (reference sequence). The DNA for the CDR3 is TGTGCCAGCAGCAGACGTAGGGAAAGCGGGACCTACAATGAGCAGTTCTTC. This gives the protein CASSRRRESGTYNEQFF.

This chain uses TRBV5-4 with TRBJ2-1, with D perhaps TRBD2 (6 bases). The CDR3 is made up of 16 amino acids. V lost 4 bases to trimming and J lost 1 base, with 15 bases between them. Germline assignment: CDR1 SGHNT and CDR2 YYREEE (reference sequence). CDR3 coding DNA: TGTGCCAGCAGCCCGACGACTAGTAGGTCCTACAATGAGCAGTTCTTC. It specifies CASSPTTSRSYNEQFF.

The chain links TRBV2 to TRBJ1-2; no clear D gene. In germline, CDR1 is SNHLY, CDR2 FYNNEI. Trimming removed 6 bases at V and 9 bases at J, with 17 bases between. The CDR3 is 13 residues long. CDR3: CASSAGEDRRYTF. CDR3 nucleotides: TGTGCCAGCAGCGCAGGCGAGGATCGTCGCTACACCTTC.

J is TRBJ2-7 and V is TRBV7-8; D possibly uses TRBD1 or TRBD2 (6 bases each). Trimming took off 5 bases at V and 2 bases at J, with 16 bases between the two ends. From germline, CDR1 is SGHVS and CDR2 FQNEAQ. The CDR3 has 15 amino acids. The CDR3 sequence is CASSKYEGGTYEQYF. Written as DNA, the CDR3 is TGTGCCAGCAGCAAATACGAGGGGGGCACCTACGAGCAGTACTTC.

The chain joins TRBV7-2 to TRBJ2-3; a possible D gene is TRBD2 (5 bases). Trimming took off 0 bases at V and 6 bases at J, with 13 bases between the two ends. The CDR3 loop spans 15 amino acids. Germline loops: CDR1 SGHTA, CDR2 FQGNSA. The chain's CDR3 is CASSLARRTEDTQYF. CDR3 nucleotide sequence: TGTGCCAGCAGCTTAGCTAGGAGGACGGAGGATACGCAGTATTTT.

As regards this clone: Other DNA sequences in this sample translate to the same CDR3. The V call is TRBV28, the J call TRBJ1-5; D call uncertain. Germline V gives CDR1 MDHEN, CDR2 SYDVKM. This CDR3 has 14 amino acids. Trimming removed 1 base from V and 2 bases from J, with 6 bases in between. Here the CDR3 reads CASSLLGGNQPQHF. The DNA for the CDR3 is TGTGCCAGCAGTTTATTAGGTGGCAATCAGCCCCAGCATTTT. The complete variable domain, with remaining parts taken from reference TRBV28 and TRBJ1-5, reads DVKVTQSSRYLVKRTGEKVFLECVQDMDHENMFWYRQDPGLGLRLIYFSYDVKMKEKGDIPEGYSVSREKKERFSLILESASTNQTSMYLCASSLLGGNQPQHFGDGTRLSIL.

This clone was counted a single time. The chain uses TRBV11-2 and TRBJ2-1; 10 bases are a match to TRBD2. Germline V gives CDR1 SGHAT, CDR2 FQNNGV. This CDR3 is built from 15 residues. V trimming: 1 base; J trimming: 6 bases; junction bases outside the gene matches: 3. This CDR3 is CASSLVLAGTNEQFF. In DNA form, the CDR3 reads TGTGCCAGCAGCTTAGTACTAGCGGGAACCAATGAGCAGTTCTTC.

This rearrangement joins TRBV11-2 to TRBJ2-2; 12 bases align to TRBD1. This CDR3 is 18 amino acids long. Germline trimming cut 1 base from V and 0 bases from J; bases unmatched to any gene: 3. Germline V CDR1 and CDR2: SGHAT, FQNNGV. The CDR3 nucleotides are TGTGCCAGCAGCTTAGCGGGACAGGGGGCGGCGAACACCGGGGAGCTGTTTTTT. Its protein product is CASSLAGQGAANTGELFF.

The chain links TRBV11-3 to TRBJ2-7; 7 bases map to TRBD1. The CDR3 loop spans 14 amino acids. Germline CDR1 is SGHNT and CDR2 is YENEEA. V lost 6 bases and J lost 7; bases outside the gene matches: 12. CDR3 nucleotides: TGTGCCAGCAGTTCGGCCAGGGGGTGGCGTGAGCAGTACTTC. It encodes CASSSARGWREQYF.

The CDR3 DNA reads as TGTGCCAGCAGCCTAGAGACCCCCAATCAGCCCCAGCATTTT. This sequence encodes CASSLETPNQPQHF. The chain combines TRBV6-6 with TRBJ1-5; D unclear. There are 14 residues in the CDR3. CDR1 and CDR2 (germline): MNHNY, SVGAGI (reference sequence). Trimming removed 6 bases at V and 3 bases at J, with 12 bases between.

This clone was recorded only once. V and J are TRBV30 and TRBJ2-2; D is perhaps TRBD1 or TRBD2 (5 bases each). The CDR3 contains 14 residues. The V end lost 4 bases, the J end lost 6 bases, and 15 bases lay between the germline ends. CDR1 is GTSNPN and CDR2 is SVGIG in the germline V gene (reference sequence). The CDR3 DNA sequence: TGTGCCTGGACCCCGGGACCCGCCGCCGGGGAGCTGTTTTTT. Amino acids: CAWTPGPAAGELFF.

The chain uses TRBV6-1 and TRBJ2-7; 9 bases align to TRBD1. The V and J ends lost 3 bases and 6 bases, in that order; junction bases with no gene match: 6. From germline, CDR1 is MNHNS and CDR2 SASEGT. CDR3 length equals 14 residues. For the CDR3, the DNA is TGTGCCAGCAGTGACCTGGGACAGGGCGGCGAGCAGTACTTC. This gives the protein CASSDLGQGGEQYF.

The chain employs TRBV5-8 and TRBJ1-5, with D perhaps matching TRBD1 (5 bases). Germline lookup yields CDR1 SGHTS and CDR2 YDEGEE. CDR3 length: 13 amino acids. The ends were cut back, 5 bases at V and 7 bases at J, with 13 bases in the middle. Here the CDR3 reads CASRVGWGQPQHF. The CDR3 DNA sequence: TGTGCCAGCAGGGTGGGTTGGGGCCAGCCCCAGCATTTT.

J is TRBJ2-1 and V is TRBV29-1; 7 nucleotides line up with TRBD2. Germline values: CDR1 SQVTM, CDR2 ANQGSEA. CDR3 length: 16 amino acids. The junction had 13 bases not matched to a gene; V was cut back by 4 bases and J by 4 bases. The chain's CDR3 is CSVVTGGRRVYNEQFF. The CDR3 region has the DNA TGCAGCGTTGTAACAGGCGGGAGAAGGGTATACAATGAGCAGTTCTTC.

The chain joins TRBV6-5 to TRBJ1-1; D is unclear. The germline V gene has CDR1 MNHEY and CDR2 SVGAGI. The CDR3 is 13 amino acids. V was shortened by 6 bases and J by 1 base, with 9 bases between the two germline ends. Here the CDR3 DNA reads TGTGCCAGCAGCCGAGACCCGAACACTGAAGCTTTCTTT. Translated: CASSRDPNTEAFF.

CDR3 nucleotides: TGCGCCAGCAGCCCCCAACCCACAGATACGCAGTATTTT. It codes for CASSPQPTDTQYF. The J gene is TRBJ2-3, the V gene TRBV4-3; D gene uncertain. V lost 4 bases to trimming and J lost 2 bases, with 7 bases between them. This CDR3 is 13 amino acids long. Germline values: CDR1 LGHNA, CDR2 YSLEER.

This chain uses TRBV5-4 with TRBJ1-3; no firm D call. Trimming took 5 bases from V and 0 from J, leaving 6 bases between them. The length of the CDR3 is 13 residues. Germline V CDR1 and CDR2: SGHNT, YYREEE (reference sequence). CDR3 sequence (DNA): TGTGCCAGCAGGGATATCTCTGGAAACACCATATATTTT. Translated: CASRDISGNTIYF.

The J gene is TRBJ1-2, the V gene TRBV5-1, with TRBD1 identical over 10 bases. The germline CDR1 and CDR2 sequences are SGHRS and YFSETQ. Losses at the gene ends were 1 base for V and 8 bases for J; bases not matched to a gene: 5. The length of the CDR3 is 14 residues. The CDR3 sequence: CASSLSGQGNGYTF. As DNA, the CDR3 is TGCGCCAGCAGCTTGTCGGGACAGGGGAACGGCTACACCTTC.

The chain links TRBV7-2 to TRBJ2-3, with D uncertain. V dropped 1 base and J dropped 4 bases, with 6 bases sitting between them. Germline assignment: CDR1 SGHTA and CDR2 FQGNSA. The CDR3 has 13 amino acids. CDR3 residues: CASSLEAADTQYF. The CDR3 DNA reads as TGTGCCAGCAGCTTAGAGGCAGCAGATACGCAGTATTTT.

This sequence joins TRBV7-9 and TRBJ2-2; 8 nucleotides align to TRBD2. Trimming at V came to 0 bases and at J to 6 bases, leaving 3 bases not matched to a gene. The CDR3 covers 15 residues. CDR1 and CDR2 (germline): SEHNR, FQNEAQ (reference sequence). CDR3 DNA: TGTGCCAGCAGCTTAGCGCTCGGGAGGGCCGGGGAGCTGTTTTTT. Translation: CASSLALGRAGELFF.